The clone carrying this TCR beta chain was counted between two and nine times. Its antigen is undetermined. The J segment lost 5 bases and the V segment lost 5 bases, leaving 11 bases of the junction unmatched. CDR1 is SGHAT and CDR2 is FQNNGV in the germline V gene. The CDR3 runs 16 residues. The data derive from a study of T cell repertoires in cytomegalovirus infection. Study as a whole: It was the public TCR beta signatures that indicated both CMV infection and matching HLA type. Study-wide findings and caveats: The ex vivo response showed dominance by HLA-C-restricted CMV-specific TCR beta clonotypes.

TCRdb processed the reads anew with MiXCR; each CDR3 protein has one entry. The sample has 740,000 or so distinct CDR3 sequences, 35% to 45% seen once. The source is a human donor in good health (CMV status not recorded). Some clones in this sample may be carry-over from other donors' samples. The J gene is TRBJ2-2, the V gene TRBV11-2; 7 bases are a match to TRBD1. The sequenced sample consisted of PBMCs. In DNA, the CDR3 is TGTGCCAGCAGCGCGCCCGGGACAGATTATACCGGGGAGCTGTTTTTT. Its protein product is CASSAPGTDYTGELFF.